This T cell receptor (beta chain) was identified during a study of beta chain features in type 1 diabetes. Study-wide results and limits: In every one of the four CD4+ subsets, TCRB CDR3s were moderately but significantly shorter in Type 1 diabetes patients.

Averaging about 116 mL, one heparinised blood draw was given by each donor. Sorting of CD4+ naive, central memory, regulatory and stem cell-like memory cells was performed via CD45RO/CCR7/CD25/CD127/CD95/CD27. This CDR3 comprises 14 residues. Germline assignment: CDR1 SGHNT and CDR2 YYREEE (reference sequence). Unmatched junction bases numbered 4, after V lost 2 bases and J lost 3 bases. All of the isolated RNA was reverse transcribed, so expressed TCRB transcripts were sequenced. Data came from immunoSEQ multiplex PCR; TCRdb stores just in-frame clones and leaves some out. The data show some 360,000 clones, with roughly 21% seen just once and 0.044% held by the top ten. Turning to this clone: What it binds is unknown.

The genes are TRBV5-4 and TRBJ2-5; 7 positions agree with TRBD2. This TCR was recovered from a woman between 18 and 29 years old in good health. Sequencing was carried out using naive CD4+ T cells from blood. CDR3: CASSLGTTKETQYF. The CDR3 nucleotides are TGTGCCAGCAGCTTAGGGACTACCAAAGAGACCCAGTACTTC.